This passage covers 32 T cell receptor beta chains from one sample sequenced in a study of T cell changes during pregnancy in multiple sclerosis. Method: immunoSEQ multiplex PCR; TCRdb's copy keeps in-frame clones and lacks some. The sample shows over 25,000 clones, just over 90% of them seen only once. This sample comprised CD4+ T cells from peripheral blood mononuclear cells, obtained in the first trimester of pregnancy. These receptors were collected from a female donor with multiple sclerosis, enrolled in a pregnancy study.

The V and J genes are TRBV9 and TRBJ1-1; D remains unclear. The V end lost 3 bases, the J end lost 3 bases, and 15 bases lay between the germline ends. CDR3 length: 15 residues. CDR1 and CDR2 (germline): SGDLS, YYNGEE. The CDR3: CASSGGGRSHTEAFF. CDR3 nucleotides: TGTGCCAGCAGCGGTGGAGGCAGGAGCCACACTGAAGCTTTCTTT.

The chain links TRBV7-9 to TRBJ2-7, with TRBD1 matching 7 bases. The CDR3 contains 14 residues. The V gene end was trimmed by 6 bases and the J gene end by 0 bases; junction bases not matched to a gene: 5. Germline-derived CDR1 and CDR2 are SEHNR and FQNEAQ (reference sequence). CDR3 in amino acids: CASRKQGSSYEQYF. CDR3 DNA sequence: TGTGCCAGCAGGAAACAGGGGAGCTCCTACGAGCAGTACTTC.

The chain couples TRBV7-9 to TRBJ2-4; D is uncertain. The V gene's germline CDR1 is SEHNR and CDR2 FQNEAQ (reference sequence). The CDR3 runs to 16 residues. V was trimmed by 1 base and J by 0 bases, leaving 10 bases between them. The CDR3 bases are TGTGCCAGCAGCTTAGGGGCCAGCCTAGCCAAAAACATTCAGTACTTC. Translating it yields CASSLGASLAKNIQYF.

This chain joins TRBV4-1 and TRBJ1-4; TRBD1 is a possible D gene (6 bases). Per the germline V gene, CDR1 is MGHRA and CDR2 is YSYEKL. V was clipped by 4 bases and J by 10 bases, with 19 bases between them. The CDR3 consists of 15 residues. The CDR3 region has the DNA TGCGCCAGCAGCCTACCGGGGGGGCCCAAGGGAAAACTGTTTTTT. It codes for CASSLPGGPKGKLFF.

This chain joins TRBV5-1 and TRBJ1-1; D is possibly TRBD1 (5 bases). The CDR3 loop spans 15 amino acids. V was trimmed by 3 bases and J by 0 bases, leaving 12 bases between them. Per germline, CDR1 SGHRS and CDR2 YFSETQ. The CDR3 is CASSSLGLLNTEAFF. CDR3 bases: TGCGCCAGCAGCTCTCTGGGACTGCTGAACACTGAAGCTTTCTTT.

This clone occurred a few times. The rearrangement uses TRBV4-3 and TRBJ2-1; D might be TRBD2 (6 bases). The CDR3 has 16 residues. CDR1 is LGHNA and CDR2 is YSLEER in the germline V gene. With 4 bases removed from V and 4 bases from J, the gap between germline ends came to 17 bases. CDR3 in DNA: TGCGCCAGCAGCCCTAGGTTGACGGGGGTTTACAATGAGCAGTTCTTC. Its translation is CASSPRLTGVYNEQFF.

In the case of this clone: A read error may account for a junction end that differs from germline. The chain links TRBV18 to TRBJ2-7; 8 bases agree with TRBD2. The length of the CDR3 is 13 residues. The germline V gene encodes CDR1 KGHSH and CDR2 LQKENI. CDR3 sequence: CASSTGGAYGQYF. The CDR3 region has the DNA TGTGCCAGCTCAACGGGGGGGGCCTACGGGCAGTACTTC.

The rearrangement links TRBV14 to TRBJ2-7; 8 nucleotides agree with TRBD1. The germline CDR1 and CDR2 sequences are SGHDN and FVKESK. Unmatched junction bases numbered 9, after V lost 0 bases and J lost 2 bases. The CDR3 covers 17 residues. The CDR3 here is CASSQEVDRVRTYEQYF. CDR3 DNA: TGTGCCAGCAGCCAAGAGGTGGACAGGGTAAGGACCTACGAGCAGTACTTC. The variable domain in full, completed from reference TRBV14 and TRBJ2-7, reads EAGVTQFPSHSVIEKGQTVTLRCDPISGHDNLYWYRRVMGKEIKFLLHFVKESKQDESGMPNNRFLAERTGGTYSTLKVQPAELEDSGVYFCASSQEVDRVRTYEQYFGPGTRLTVT.

The chain employs TRBV7-2 and TRBJ1-3; D might be TRBD1 (6 bases). The CDR3 has 15 residues. Germline V gene lookup returns CDR1 SGHTA and CDR2 FQGNSA. Deletions cut 4 bases from V and 0 bases from J, with 10 bases between. In DNA form, the CDR3 reads TGTGCCAGCAGCTGGGGACACAACTCTGGAAACACCATATATTTT. Translating gives CASSWGHNSGNTIYF.

This clone has just one count. The CDR3 sequence is CASSSGTGGGETEAFF. DNA of the CDR3: TGTGCCAGCAGCTCAGGGACAGGGGGCGGAGAGACTGAAGCTTTCTTT. The chain combines TRBV5-6 with TRBJ1-1, with 12 bases that match TRBD1. CDR3 length: 16 amino acids. CDR1 SGHDT and CDR2 YYEEEE come from the germline V gene. The J segment lost 5 bases and the V segment lost 3 bases, leaving 8 bases of the junction unmatched.

The rearrangement links TRBV5-1 to TRBJ1-1; D might be TRBD1 (5 bases). From germline, CDR1 is SGHRS and CDR2 YFSETQ. The CDR3 is 14 residues long. V was shortened by 5 bases and J by 4 bases, with 15 bases between the two germline ends. Written as DNA, the CDR3 is TGCGCCAGCAGTTACTACAGCGGGGGCACTGAAGCTTTCTTT. Encoded protein: CASSYYSGGTEAFF.

The V gene is TRBV10-3, the J gene TRBJ1-2; 8 nucleotides align to TRBD1. V gave up 7 bases and J gave up 0 bases; unmatched junction bases: 10. Looked up from germline, CDR1 is ENHRY and CDR2 is SYGVKD. The CDR3 length is 16 residues. CDR3 sequence: CAIKGQGEGPNYGYTF. The CDR3 DNA sequence: TGTGCCATCAAAGGACAGGGAGAAGGTCCTAACTATGGCTACACCTTC.

This chain links TRBV7-8 with TRBJ1-5; the D is unclear. The CDR3 has 13 residues. V lost 4 bases to trimming and J lost 8 bases, with 12 bases between them. Germline CDR1 reads SGHVS; CDR2 reads FQNEAQ. CDR3 amino acids: CASSSDQDKPQHF. The CDR3 nucleotides are TGTGCCAGCAGCTCAGATCAGGATAAGCCCCAGCATTTT.

This chain uses TRBV5-1 with TRBJ2-2; D might be TRBD1 (6 bases). This CDR3 has 14 amino acids. Germline V gives CDR1 SGHRS, CDR2 YFSETQ. V lost 4 bases, J lost 1 base, and 8 bases lay in between. CDR3 coding DNA: TGCGCCAGCAGCGCACAGGGGAACACCGGGGAGCTGTTTTTT. Amino acid sequence: CASSAQGNTGELFF.

The chain combines TRBV5-5 with TRBJ1-1; D unresolved. V shed 1 base and J shed 3 bases, with 13 bases lying between them. The CDR3 consists of 15 residues. Germline V gene lookup returns CDR1 SGHKS and CDR2 YYEKEE (reference sequence). Here the CDR3 DNA reads TGTGCCAGCAGCTTGTCTTTCCTTCGGGACACTGAAGCTTTCTTT. Translated, it gives CASSLSFLRDTEAFF.

This clone has just one count. The rearrangement joins TRBV5-1 to TRBJ2-3, with 9 positions matching TRBD1. Trimming cost V 4 bases and J 1 base; bases outside gene matches: 1. Germline CDR1 is SGHRS and CDR2 is YFSETQ. The CDR3 has 14 amino acids. The CDR3 DNA follows: TGCGCCAGCAGCCGGGACAGGGGCACAGATACGCAGTATTTT. It codes for CASSRDRGTDTQYF.

This CDR3 is CASRRTEYEQYF. CDR3 DNA: TGTGCCAGCAGACGAACAGAGTACGAGCAGTACTTC. The gene calls are TRBV2 and TRBJ2-7; D unresolved. Trimming left V 6 bases short and J 4 bases short, with 10 bases between. CDR3 length: 12 amino acids. Germline V gene data show CDR1 as SNHLY and CDR2 as FYNNEI.

Of note for this clone: The sample carries other DNA sequences with the same CDR3. This sequence joins TRBV6-1 and TRBJ1-5; tentatively, D is TRBD1 (5 bases). CDR1 MNHNS and CDR2 SASEGT come from the germline V gene. This CDR3 spans 15 amino acids. Deletions cut 6 bases from V and 3 bases from J, with 15 bases between. The CDR3 loop is CASSRSDSYNQPQHF. The DNA of the CDR3 is TGTGCCAGCAGCCGAAGTGACAGTTACAATCAGCCCCAGCATTTT.

This clone was detected only a few times. The genes are TRBV12-5 and TRBJ2-4; D is uncertain. Trimming cost V 0 bases and J 1 base, with 16 bases left between them. There are 18 residues in the CDR3. CDR1 LGHNT and CDR2 FRNRAP come from the germline V gene. The CDR3 spells CASGLVLDGETAKNIQYF. CDR3 DNA: TGTGCTAGTGGTTTGGTACTGGATGGAGAAACGGCCAAAAACATTCAGTACTTC.

The rearrangement links TRBV20-1 to TRBJ2-5; D is uncertain. This CDR3 is built from 11 residues. Germline CDR1 DFQATT, CDR2 SNEGSKA (reference sequence). CDR3: CGLEKEKTQYF. CDR3 in DNA: TGCGGCCTAGAGAAAGAGAAGACCCAGTACTTC.

The chain is built from TRBV11-2 and TRBJ1-6, with 11 bases identical to TRBD1. CDR3 size: 17 residues. V lost 6 bases to trimming and J lost 2 bases; unmatched junction nucleotides: 6. Germline CDR1 is SGHAT and CDR2 is FQNNGV. For the CDR3, the DNA is TGTGCCAGCAGGCCCGGGACAGGGGGGACCTATAATTCACCCCTCCACTTT. The encoded protein is CASRPGTGGTYNSPLHF.

The J gene is TRBJ2-3, the V gene TRBV18; D is unresolved. The germline V and J ends were trimmed by 0 bases and 2 bases, with 3 bases remaining between them. The CDR3 has 13 amino acids. Germline CDR1 and CDR2: KGHSH and LQKENI. Here the CDR3 reads CASSPPNTDTQYF. CDR3 DNA: TGTGCCAGCTCACCACCCAACACAGATACGCAGTATTTT.

CDR3 region: CAWSPAYNEQFF. Here the CDR3 DNA reads TGTGCCTGGAGTCCAGCCTACAATGAGCAGTTCTTC. This chain uses TRBV30 with TRBJ2-1; D not resolved. Germline V gene lookup returns CDR1 GTSNPN and CDR2 SVGIG (reference sequence). CDR3 size: 12 residues. Trimming took 2 bases from V and 2 from J, leaving 4 bases between them.

The chain is built from TRBV7-2 and TRBJ2-1, with TRBD2 matching over 10 bases. Germline V gives CDR1 SGHTA, CDR2 FQGNSA. The V gene end was trimmed by 6 bases and the J gene end by 8 bases; junction bases not matched to a gene: 10. This CDR3 contains 15 residues. The CDR3 region has the DNA TGTGCCAGCAGTACCCGAACTAGCGGGGTGCATGAGCAGTTCTTC. This gives the protein CASSTRTSGVHEQFF.

The table lists this clone with a few counts. The chain joins TRBV7-2 to TRBJ2-7; 7 bases map to TRBD1. J was trimmed by 4 bases and V by 5 bases; bases with no gene match: 11. The CDR3 is made up of 15 amino acids. Germline CDR1 reads SGHTA; CDR2 reads FQGNSA. The CDR3 DNA reads as TGTGCCAGCAGCGTATCGACAGGGAGCGGTTACGAGCAGTACTTC. It codes for CASSVSTGSGYEQYF.

V usage is TRBV4-2 and J usage is TRBJ2-1; 8 positions match TRBD2. This CDR3 region has 15 residues. The germline V gene encodes CDR1 LGHNA and CDR2 YNFKEQ. The ends lost 4 bases at V and 7 bases at J; junction bases unmatched: 9. CDR3 nucleotides: TGTGCCAGCAGCCTCAATCGCGGGGGGTGGAATGAGCAGTTCTTC. Residues: CASSLNRGGWNEQFF.

V is TRBV28 and J is TRBJ1-4; 7 nucleotides match TRBD1. Germline assignment: CDR1 MDHEN and CDR2 SYDVKM. Trimming cost V 10 bases and J 4 bases; bases outside gene matches: 6. There are 13 residues in the CDR3. CDR3 in amino acids: CATLQGGNEKLFF. The DNA of the CDR3 is TGTGCCACCCTCCAGGGGGGTAATGAAAAACTGTTTTTT.

The chain links TRBV5-1 to TRBJ2-1; D perhaps matches TRBD2 (7 bases). CDR1 and CDR2 from the germline V gene are SGHRS and YFSETQ. This CDR3 is built from 16 residues. Deletions cut 3 bases from V and 8 bases from J, with 21 bases between. DNA of the CDR3: TGCGCCAGCAGCTACACTGGGGGGGCCCTCTTGTATGAGCAGTTCTTC. Residues: CASSYTGGALLYEQFF.

This chain connects TRBV2 to TRBJ1-1; the D is unclear. The germline V gene encodes CDR1 SNHLY and CDR2 FYNNEI. V dropped 8 bases and J dropped 6 bases, with 13 bases sitting between them. This CDR3 spans 12 amino acids. The CDR3 region is CASSPRSPEAFF. CDR3 in DNA: TGTGCCAGCTCGCCGCGGTCCCCTGAAGCTTTCTTT.

The rearrangement uses TRBV7-3 and TRBJ2-1; possibly TRBD2 for D (6 bases). V lost 2 bases and J lost 8, with 13 bases in between. Germline V gene lookup returns CDR1 SGHTA and CDR2 FQGTGA. The CDR3 contains 14 residues. The CDR3 DNA sequence: TGTGCCAGCAGCTTAGCGGGACCGACCGATGAGCAGTTCTTC. This sequence encodes CASSLAGPTDEQFF.

The chain combines TRBV9 with TRBJ1-6, with unresolved D. Germline V gene lookup returns CDR1 SGDLS and CDR2 YYNGEE. The CDR3 length is 12 residues. Trimming pared 2 bases from V and 6 bases from J, leaving 3 bases between. Here the CDR3 reads CASSVSNSPLHF. CDR3 nucleotide sequence: TGTGCCAGCAGCGTGAGTAATTCACCCCTCCACTTT.

The rearrangement uses TRBV5-4 and TRBJ1-1; D is unresolved. The CDR3 contains 13 residues. The ends were cut back, 6 bases at V and 4 bases at J, with 13 bases in the middle. Germline CDR1 reads SGHNT; CDR2 reads YYREEE (reference sequence). The CDR3 reads CASTLDGGTEAFF. CDR3 sequence (DNA): TGTGCCAGCACCCTGGACGGAGGCACTGAAGCTTTCTTT.